This TCR beta chain was profiled in a study of monozygotic twins with inflammatory bowel disease. Each CDR3 protein gets one entry in TCRdb, which reprocessed the 5' RACE reads and gives no DNA. The sample holds approximately 200,000 distinct CDR3 sequences. Germline V CDR1 and CDR2: SEHNR, FQNEAQ (reference sequence). The CDR3 extends over 16 amino acids. Study-level points and caveats: A lone strong IBD-associated signal or clonotype found no support.

With respect to this clonotype: Its antigen remains unidentified.

This rearrangement joins TRBV7-9 to TRBJ2-1; the D call of TRBD2 rests on TCRdb alone, since no DNA is present to check it. The source material was blood. This receptor was identified in a human donor with ulcerative colitis or Crohn's disease, or a healthy co-twin of an affected twin (not recorded which). Here the CDR3 reads CASNHGTSFLYNKQFF.